A single sample gave rise to the 18 T cell receptor beta chains below, sequenced in a study of cytomegalovirus exposure and HLA in healthy donors. The PCR ran on 60 Vbeta and 13 Jbeta primers. Assay used: immunoSEQ multiplex PCR; TCRdb lists only in-frame clones, some missing. The sample carries roughly 97,000 clones, around four fifths recorded once. Sequencing used PBMCs. The receptors stem from a woman aged 40 to 50 in good health and CMV-seronegative.

The rearrangement joins TRBV7-9 to TRBJ2-1, with a tentative D call TRBD2 (6 bases). This CDR3 comprises 13 residues. CDR1 is SEHNR, CDR2 FQNEAQ, per germline (reference sequence). Trimming took off 1 base at V and 7 bases at J, with 8 bases between the two ends. The CDR3 DNA reads as TGTGCCAGCAGCTTAGTGGGGGGAAATGAGCAGTTCTTC. Amino acid sequence: CASSLVGGNEQFF.

The chain recombines TRBV7-9 with TRBJ1-2, with 9 bases identical to TRBD1. The CDR3 covers 15 residues. CDR1 is SEHNR, CDR2 FQNEAQ, per germline (reference sequence). V was clipped by 5 bases and J by 2 bases; unmatched bases: 6. The CDR3 coding sequence is TGTGCCAGCAGCGCAGGGACAGGGCGCAACTATGGCTACACCTTC. As protein: CASSAGTGRNYGYTF.

This rearrangement joins TRBV2 to TRBJ2-2; D uncertain. V lost 6 bases and J 1 base, leaving 9 bases between the germline ends. Germline V gene lookup returns CDR1 SNHLY and CDR2 FYNNEI. The CDR3 has 14 amino acids. The CDR3 reads CASRVNWNTGELFF. Written as DNA, the CDR3 is TGTGCCAGCAGAGTGAACTGGAACACCGGGGAGCTGTTTTTT.

This rearrangement joins TRBV19 to TRBJ2-1, with unresolved D. The CDR3 extends over 14 amino acids. Trimming pared 5 bases from V and 0 bases from J, leaving 8 bases between. CDR1 is LNHDA, CDR2 SQIVND, per germline (reference sequence). In nucleotides, the CDR3 is TGTGCCAGTAGTCACCTTAGCTCCTACAATGAGCAGTTCTTC. Protein: CASSHLSSYNEQFF.

The chain combines TRBV7-2 with TRBJ1-2; tentatively, D is TRBD1 (5 bases). The germline V gene has CDR1 SGHTA and CDR2 FQGNSA. Trimming took 5 bases from V and 0 from J, leaving 13 bases between them. This CDR3 is 15 amino acids long. CDR3 protein: CASSIQGTANYGYTF. In DNA form, the CDR3 reads TGTGCCAGCAGCATTCAGGGTACAGCTAACTATGGCTACACCTTC.

The V call is TRBV11-3, the J call TRBJ2-1, with TRBD2 matching over 11 bases. Trimming cost V 1 base and J 7 bases; bases outside gene matches: 3. The CDR3 sequence is 15 residues long. CDR1 and CDR2 from the germline V gene are SGHNT and YENEEA. The CDR3 sequence is CASSLVTSGRNEQFF. The CDR3 nucleotides are TGTGCCAGCAGCTTAGTTACTAGCGGGAGAAATGAGCAGTTCTTC.

The chain is built from TRBV28 and TRBJ1-5; D possibly corresponds to TRBD1 (6 bases). V was clipped by 6 bases and J by 2 bases, with 11 bases between them. This CDR3 region has 14 residues. Germline CDR1 and CDR2: MDHEN and SYDVKM. The CDR3 is CASRLQGRNQPQHF. DNA for the CDR3: TGTGCCAGCAGACTCCAGGGGCGCAATCAGCCCCAGCATTTT.

J is TRBJ2-1 and V is TRBV6-6; 7 positions match TRBD2. This CDR3 spans 15 amino acids. Looked up from germline, CDR1 is MNHNY and CDR2 is SVGAGI (reference sequence). The junction had 5 bases not matched to a gene; V was cut back by 0 bases and J by 6 bases. CDR3 in amino acids: CASSYSPGGGNEQFF. CDR3 in DNA: TGTGCCAGCAGTTACTCGCCGGGAGGAGGCAATGAGCAGTTCTTC.

The CDR3 loop reads CASSPGQGEGGYTF. The CDR3 DNA is TGTGCCAGCAGCCCCGGGCAGGGGGAAGGTGGCTACACCTTC. The chain uses TRBV27 and TRBJ1-2; 7 positions agree with TRBD1. CDR3 length equals 14 residues. V was pared by 6 bases and J by 7 bases, with 11 bases of the junction left unmatched. CDR1 is MNHEY and CDR2 is SMNVEV in the germline V gene (reference sequence).

The V call is TRBV28, the J call TRBJ1-5, with TRBD1 matching over 9 bases. This CDR3 has 15 amino acids. In germline, CDR1 is MDHEN, CDR2 SYDVKM. V lost 6 bases, J lost 4 bases, and 7 bases stayed unmatched. DNA for the CDR3: TGTGCCAGCAGACGGGACAGGGTGGTTAATCAGCCCCAGCATTTT. Its translation: CASRRDRVVNQPQHF.

The chain joins TRBV11-2 to TRBJ1-1; D is ambiguous. The CDR3 runs to 15 residues. Germline V gene lookup returns CDR1 SGHAT and CDR2 FQNNGV. The ends were cut back, 5 bases at V and 1 base at J, with 14 bases in the middle. The DNA of the CDR3 is TGTGCCAGCAGCCGGACTCCCGTGGGGAACACTGAAGCTTTCTTT. This encodes CASSRTPVGNTEAFF.

This clone was seen only once. In DNA form, the CDR3 reads TGTGCCAGCAGAACGCCGGGGAGCTCCTACAATGAGCAGTTCTTC. Translating gives CASRTPGSSYNEQFF. The V and J genes are TRBV27 and TRBJ2-1; a weak D match, TRBD2 (5 bases). The CDR3 loop spans 15 amino acids. Trimming left V 6 bases short and J 0 bases short, with 12 bases between. CDR1 is MNHEY and CDR2 is SMNVEV in the germline V gene (reference sequence).

The chain is built from TRBV6-1 and TRBJ1-4; 9 positions match TRBD1. Germline V CDR1 and CDR2: MNHNS, SASEGT. This CDR3 spans 13 amino acids. V was pared by 9 bases and J by 6 bases, with 5 bases of the junction left unmatched. The CDR3 region is CASRGDRDEKLFF. The CDR3 DNA is TGTGCCAGTCGGGGGGACAGGGATGAAAAACTGTTTTTT.

This clone has just one count. The chain links TRBV23-1 to TRBJ2-6; TRBD1 matches at 8 bases. TRBV23-1 is designated an ORF whose function remains uncertain. The CDR3 runs to 18 residues. With 4 bases clipped from V and 0 bases from J, the junction kept 8 bases outside the gene matches. DNA for the CDR3: TGCGCCAGCAGTCCGCGACAGGGGACCCACTCTGGGGCCAACGTCCTGACTTTC. Amino acids: CASSPRQGTHSGANVLTF.

This chain joins TRBV5-8 and TRBJ2-1; 12 bases are a match to TRBD1. Per the germline V gene, CDR1 is SGHTS and CDR2 is YDEGEE. J was trimmed by 8 bases and V by 4 bases; bases with no gene match: 10. There are 16 residues in the CDR3. This CDR3 reads CASSPVGTGGRHEQFF. For the CDR3, the DNA is TGTGCCAGCAGCCCGGTTGGGACAGGGGGCAGGCATGAGCAGTTCTTC.

The chain employs TRBV6-5 and TRBJ2-5; possible D gene TRBD1, 6 bases. Germline V gene lookup returns CDR1 MNHEY and CDR2 SVGAGI. This CDR3 has 16 residues. Trimming cost V 4 bases and J 2 bases, with 17 bases left between them. The CDR3 loop reads CASSFEPGHTQETQYF. In DNA form, the CDR3 reads TGTGCCAGCAGTTTCGAACCGGGACACACTCAAGAGACCCAGTACTTC.

The rearrangement joins TRBV28 to TRBJ1-2; D is possibly TRBD1 (5 bases). This CDR3 contains 12 residues. The V gene's germline CDR1 is MDHEN and CDR2 SYDVKM. V was trimmed by 9 bases and J by 2 bases, leaving 10 bases between them. This chain's CDR3 is CASGARNYGYTF. DNA for the CDR3: TGTGCCAGTGGGGCCAGGAACTATGGCTACACCTTC.

The chain uses TRBV5-1 and TRBJ1-2; TRBD1 might be the D (5 bases). CDR3 size: 17 residues. The germline V gene encodes CDR1 SGHRS and CDR2 YFSETQ. With 3 bases removed from V and 3 bases from J, the gap between germline ends came to 21 bases. Here the CDR3 reads CASSWTGVPRGDYGYTF. CDR3 coding DNA: TGCGCCAGCAGCTGGACGGGAGTTCCCCGAGGGGACTATGGCTACACCTTC.